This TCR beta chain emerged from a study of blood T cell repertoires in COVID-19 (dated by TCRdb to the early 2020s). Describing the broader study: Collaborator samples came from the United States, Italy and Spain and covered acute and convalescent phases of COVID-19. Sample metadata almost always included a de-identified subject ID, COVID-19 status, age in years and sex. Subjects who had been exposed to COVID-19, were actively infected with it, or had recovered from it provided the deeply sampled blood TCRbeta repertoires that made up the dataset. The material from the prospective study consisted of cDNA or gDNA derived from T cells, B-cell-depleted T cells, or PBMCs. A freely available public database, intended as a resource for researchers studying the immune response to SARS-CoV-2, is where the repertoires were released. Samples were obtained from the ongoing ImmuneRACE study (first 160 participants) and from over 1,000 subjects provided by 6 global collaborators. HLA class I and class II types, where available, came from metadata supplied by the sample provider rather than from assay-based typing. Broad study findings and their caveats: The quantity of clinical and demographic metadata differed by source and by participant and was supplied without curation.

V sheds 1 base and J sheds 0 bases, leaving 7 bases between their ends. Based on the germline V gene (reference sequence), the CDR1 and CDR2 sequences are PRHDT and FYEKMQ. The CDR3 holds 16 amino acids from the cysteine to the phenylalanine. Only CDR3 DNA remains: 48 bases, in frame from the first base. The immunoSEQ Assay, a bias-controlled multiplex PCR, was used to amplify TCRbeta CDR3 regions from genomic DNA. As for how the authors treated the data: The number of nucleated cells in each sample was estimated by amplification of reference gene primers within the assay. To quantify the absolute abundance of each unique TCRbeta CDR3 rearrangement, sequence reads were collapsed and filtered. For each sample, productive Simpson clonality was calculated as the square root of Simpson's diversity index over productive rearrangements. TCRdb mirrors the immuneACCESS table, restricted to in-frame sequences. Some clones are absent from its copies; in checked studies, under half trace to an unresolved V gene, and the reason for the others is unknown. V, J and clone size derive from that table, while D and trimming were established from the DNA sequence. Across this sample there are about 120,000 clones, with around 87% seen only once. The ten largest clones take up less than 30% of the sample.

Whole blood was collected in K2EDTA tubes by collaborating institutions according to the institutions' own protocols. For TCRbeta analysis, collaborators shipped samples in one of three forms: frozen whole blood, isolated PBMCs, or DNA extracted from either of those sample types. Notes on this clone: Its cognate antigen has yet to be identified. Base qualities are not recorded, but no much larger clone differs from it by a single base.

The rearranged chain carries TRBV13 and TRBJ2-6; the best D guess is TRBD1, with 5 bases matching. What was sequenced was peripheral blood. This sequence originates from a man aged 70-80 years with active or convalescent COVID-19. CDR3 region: CASSLETVSGANVLTF. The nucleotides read TGTGCCAGCAGCTTAGAGACAGTCTCTGGGGCCAACGTCCTGACTTTC.